This T cell receptor (beta chain) was sequenced in a study of STAT3 mutations in large granular lymphocyte leukemia (dated by TCRdb to the late 2010s). For context, the study as a whole: About half of the T-LGLL patients who underwent longitudinal sequencing carried canonical activating STAT3 mutations. On average, sequencing was done at approximately 4.2 time points per patient, with the number of samplings ranging from 2 to 8. Serial deep sequencing of TCRbeta CDR3 and STAT3 was performed in patients with T-cell large granular lymphocyte leukemia to reconstruct clonal hierarchy and dynamics. From an initial cohort of 200 to 250 LGL patients, roughly 17 representative T-LGLL cases were selected for longitudinal TCRbeta and STAT3 sequencing. Over half of the T-LGLL patients were given one or more immunosuppressive therapy regimens, and 30% to 45% of those treated had a hematologic response. As controls, the study also included longitudinal sequencing of a couple of patients with natural killer LGL leukemia. Overall results and qualifications from the work: Variable intervals between samplings and differing treatment regimens complicated linking therapy response to changes in TCR clonal burden. The burden of the dominant TCR clone was higher than the STAT3 mutant burden in several patients, which suggests that the STAT3 mutation arose secondarily inside a clone that had already expanded. Since codominant clonotypes persisted in some patients, a small but highly pathogenic clone may have gone undetected. At least one immunodominant TCRbeta clonotype was present in every T-LGLL patient, and multiple immunodominant subclonotypes appeared in about half of the T-LGLL patients. Because no samples were available when a clone first appeared, clonal expansion had to be inferred from samplings taken at other points. In about 30% of the 18 patients, TCR clonotype switching occurred after therapy, and every newly emerging clone was STAT3 wild type.

With regard to this clone: The target of this receptor is not known. Per-nucleotide qualities are absent, and no much larger clonotype sits a single base away.

TCRbeta libraries were sequenced on an Illumina MiSeq, and an average of around 41,000 productive templates per sample was obtained. Using multiplex PCR amplification, the immunoSEQ assay generated the TCRbeta CDR3 libraries. As for the authors' bioinformatics: Repertoire diversity was computed as previously defined, with values near 0 indicating extremely monoclonal samples. TCRdb obtained this table from immuneACCESS and retained in-frame rearrangements with V and J assigned. These tables miss some clones; where compared with another copy, unresolved V genes account for less than half of the shortfall, and the remainder is unexplained. D and trimming were read from the DNA, whereas the V and J calls and clone size are those reported in that table. This sample lists about 42,000 clones; around 80% were detected once. The ten largest clones add up to 0.43% of the sample. The CDR3 runs 15 residues from the cysteine to the phenylalanine. The sequence is cut down to CDR3 DNA, 45 bases in frame from base 1. V is pared back by 5 bases and J by 2 bases, with 15 bases lying between the germline termini. The germline V gene (reference sequence) yields LNHDA for CDR1 and SQIVND for CDR2.

DNA was extracted from blood mononuclear cells, and the same DNA was used for both TCR and STAT3 sequencing. The chain joins TRBV19 to TRBJ1-2, and TRBD1 may be the D gene, going by 5 matching bases. The clonotype was recovered from a human donor with T large granular lymphocyte leukemia. Some clones in this sample may be carry-over from other donors' samples. The material sequenced was PBMCs. The nucleotide sequence is TGTGCCAGTAGTGGGGGTCCGGGTATCAACTATGGCTACACCTTC. Protein translation: CASSGGPGINYGYTF.